The present TCR beta chain was sequenced within a study of T cell repertoires in cytomegalovirus infection. TCRdb reprocessed the reads with MiXCR, giving one entry per CDR3 protein. Here the sample spans some 150,000 distinct CDR3 sequences, about 25% being singletons. The clonotype comes from a human donor in good health (CMV status not recorded). Some clones in this sample may be carry-over from other donors' samples. Sequencing used PBMCs.

The CDR3 is CASSNRDSNSPLHF. CDR3 DNA sequence: TGTGCCAGCAGCAATCGGGACAGTAATTCACCCCTCCACTTT. This chain connects TRBV11-2 to TRBJ1-6, with 7 bases matching TRBD1. Germline loops: CDR1 SGHAT, CDR2 FQNNGV. With V trimmed by 5 bases and J by 6 bases, 4 bases remained unmatched. This CDR3 is built from 14 residues.